One sample yielded the 18 T cell receptor beta chains listed below, sequenced in a study of blood T cells in healthy people across ages. A second PCR of roughly 6 to 12 cycles used a sample-barcoded 5' primer and a J-beta primer mix. TCRdb passed the 5' RACE reads through MiXCR, listing each CDR3 protein once. The table has hundreds of thousands of distinct CDR3 sequences, 56% seen once; the top ten hold roughly 26%. The sample comprised blood. The receptors were sampled from a man in his forties in good health.

The chain employs TRBV7-2 and TRBJ2-1; TRBD1 matches 8 bases. CDR1 and CDR2 (germline): SGHTA, FQGNSA. With 8 bases clipped from V and 12 bases from J, the junction kept 15 bases outside the gene matches. The CDR3 has 14 amino acids. The DNA of the CDR3 is TGTGCCAGCGGCCCACAACGACAGGGGTCGGGGCAGTTCTTC. Protein: CASGPQRQGSGQFF.

This clonotype was seen only once. This chain uses TRBV29-1 with TRBJ1-1, with 7 bases lining up with TRBD1. Trimming at V came to 1 base and at J to 5 bases, leaving 10 bases not matched to a gene. This CDR3 comprises 15 residues. Germline V gene sequence: CDR1 SQVTM, CDR2 ANQGSEA. The CDR3 nucleotides read TGCAGCGTTGAAGGGCGACAGGGAGGGAAAACTGAAGCTTTCTTT. It is translated as CSVEGRQGGKTEAFF.

This clonotype was recorded a few times. This rearrangement joins TRBV29-1 to TRBJ2-7; TRBD2 matches at 7 bases. CDR3 length: 12 amino acids. Germline V gene lookup returns CDR1 SQVTM and CDR2 ANQGSEA. Germline trimming cut 4 bases from V and 2 bases from J; bases unmatched to any gene: 2. The CDR3 DNA is TGCAGCGTTGGGGACTACCCCTACGAGCAGTACTTC. Translation: CSVGDYPYEQYF.

CDR3 DNA sequence: TGCAGTGCTACTCCTCCAAAACAGGGGATCGGCCCCTATGGCTACACCTTC. Translating it yields CSATPPKQGIGPYGYTF. The chain is built from TRBV20-1 and TRBJ1-2, with 7 bases lining up with TRBD1. Germline-derived CDR1 and CDR2 are DFQATT and SNEGSKA (reference sequence). This CDR3 region has 17 residues. V dropped 4 bases and J dropped 4; count of bases not matched to a gene: 18.

The CDR3 nucleotides are TGTGCCAGCATCGGGGCAGGGCCAACCGGGGAGCTGTTTTTT. Residues: CASIGAGPTGELFF. The chain employs TRBV6-2 or TRBV6-3 and TRBJ2-2, with D perhaps being TRBD1 or TRBD2 (5 bases each). Germline V gene data show CDR1 as MNHEY and CDR2 as SVGEGT. Trimming shortened V by 7 bases and J by 5 bases, and 14 bases separated the two germline ends. The CDR3 is made up of 14 amino acids.

This chain uses TRBV25-1 with TRBJ2-2; 7 bases agree with TRBD2. This CDR3 comprises 16 residues. Germline assignment: CDR1 MGHDK and CDR2 SYGVNS. With 8 bases clipped from V and 4 bases from J, the junction kept 13 bases outside the gene matches. Here the CDR3 reads CASCKASGQGTGELFF. For the CDR3, the DNA is TGTGCCAGCTGCAAAGCTAGCGGTCAAGGCACCGGGGAGCTGTTTTTT.

This clonotype was picked up a small number of times. V and J are TRBV7-2 and TRBJ1-1, with D perhaps TRBD1 (5 bases). CDR1 is SGHTA and CDR2 is FQGNSA in the germline V gene. V lost 1 base to trimming and J lost 5 bases, with 14 bases between them. The length of the CDR3 is 15 residues. CDR3 sequence (DNA): TGTGCCAGCAGCTTAGGGTACGGGGGAATGACTGAAGCTTTCTTT. This sequence encodes CASSLGYGGMTEAFF.

V and J are TRBV28 and TRBJ1-2, with TRBD1 matching 7 bases. V shed 2 bases and J 1 base; nucleotides not matched to a gene: 4. CDR3 length equals 15 residues. From germline, CDR1 is MDHEN and CDR2 SYDVKM. The CDR3 region is CASSLLGQVNYGYTF. The DNA of the CDR3 is TGTGCCAGCAGTTTACTAGGACAGGTTAACTATGGCTACACCTTC.

V gene TRBV5-1 combines with J gene TRBJ1-2; TRBD1 aligns across 7 bases. Germline loops: CDR1 SGHRS, CDR2 YFSETQ. The CDR3 is 15 residues long. V shed 4 bases and J 4 bases; nucleotides not matched to a gene: 10. CDR3 nucleotides: TGCGCCAGCAGCCCAACTCGGGACAGCTCCTATGGCTACACCTTC. Protein product: CASSPTRDSSYGYTF.

Of note for this clonotype: One junction end does not reproduce the germline sequence, and a read error may be involved. The chain uses TRBV5-1 and TRBJ2-6, with D possibly called TRBD1 or TRBD2 (5 bases each). The CDR3 has 14 residues. Germline V gene data show CDR1 as SGHRS and CDR2 as YFSETQ. This CDR3 is CASSRTSGANALTF. The CDR3, as DNA: TGCGCCAGCAGCAGGACTTCTGGGGCCAACGCCCTGACTTTC.

This chain connects TRBV3-1 to TRBJ1-6, with a tentative D call TRBD1 (5 bases). The V end was cut by 3 bases, the J end by 10 bases, with 10 bases between. In germline, CDR1 is LGHDT, CDR2 YNNKEL (reference sequence). This CDR3 is built from 13 residues. For the CDR3, the DNA is TGTGCCAGCAGCCACAGGGTAGAATCACCCCTCCACTTT. Encoded protein: CASSHRVESPLHF.

This clonotype has just a few counts. The chain combines TRBV15 with TRBJ2-5; no firm D call. The ends were cut back, 0 bases at V and 0 bases at J, with 8 bases in the middle. This CDR3 is built from 15 residues. The germline V gene encodes CDR1 LNHNV and CDR2 YYDKDF (reference sequence). The CDR3 is CATSRDAEYQETQYF. The CDR3, as DNA: TGTGCCACCAGCAGAGATGCAGAGTACCAAGAGACCCAGTACTTC.

The chain recombines TRBV9 with TRBJ1-5, with D tentatively TRBD1 (6 bases). The CDR3 length is 14 residues. CDR1 SGDLS and CDR2 YYNGEE come from the germline V gene. Between the trimmed V and J ends, which lost 4 bases and 7 bases, there was a span of 15 bases. The CDR3, as DNA: TGTGCCAGCAGCCAGGGGACCTCAGAACAGCCCCAGCATTTT. Encoded protein: CASSQGTSEQPQHF.

The chain has TRBV6-5 and TRBJ1-1, with D maybe TRBD1 (5 bases). The CDR3 spans 14 residues. Germline values: CDR1 MNHEY, CDR2 SVGAGI. Trimming left V 6 bases short and J 7 bases short, with 18 bases between. The CDR3 coding sequence is TGTGCCAGCAGCCCCTCGGGGCAGGGTATTGAAGCTTTCTTT. As protein: CASSPSGQGIEAFF.

The rearrangement joins TRBV10-3 to TRBJ1-5, with D uncertain. This CDR3 contains 14 residues. Looked up from germline, CDR1 is ENHRY and CDR2 is SYGVKD. V lost 2 bases and J 4 bases, leaving 9 bases between the germline ends. CDR3 DNA: TGTGCCATCAGTGAGGAGGAACGGAATCAGCCCCAGCATTTT. It encodes CAISEEERNQPQHF.

Comments on this clonotype: Being one base from a much bigger clone, this may be a read error. The chain recombines TRBV12-3 or TRBV12-4 with TRBJ2-7; the D is unclear. CDR3 size: 12 residues. The CDR3 sequence is CTSSLLTYEQYF. CDR3 coding DNA: TGTACCAGCAGTTTATTGACCTACGAGCAGTACTTC.

The V and J genes are TRBV27 and TRBJ2-5; TRBD1 matches 7 bases. The CDR3 runs 14 residues. With 2 bases clipped from V and 2 bases from J, the junction kept 2 bases outside the gene matches. CDR1 and CDR2 from the germline V gene are MNHEY and SMNVEV (reference sequence). The CDR3 bases are TGTGCCAGCAGTTTAAGGGGGCGACAAGAGACCCAGTACTTC. Residues: CASSLRGRQETQYF.

This clonotype was counted only a few times. This chain connects TRBV25-1 to TRBJ2-1; 13 bases fit TRBD2. Germline V gene lookup returns CDR1 MGHDK and CDR2 SYGVNS. V trimming: 5 bases; J trimming: 8 bases; junction bases outside the gene matches: 9. The CDR3 length is 16 residues. The CDR3 coding sequence is TGTGCCAGCAGTAAACTCGGGACTAGCGGGAACTATGAGCAGTTCTTC. Translating it yields CASSKLGTSGNYEQFF. The full variable domain, its missing parts supplied by reference TRBV25-1 and TRBJ2-1, is EADIYQTPRYLVIGTGKKITLECSQTMGHDKMYWYQQDPGMELHLIHYSYGVNSTEKGDLSSESTVSRIRTEHFPLTLESARPSHTSQYLCASSKLGTSGNYEQFFGPGTRLTVL.